The next 5 T cell receptor beta chains were all read from a single sample in a study of OX40 agonist ivuxolimab in advanced cancers. The assay was immunoSEQ multiplex PCR, and TCRdb's table has in-frame clones only and misses some. The top ten clones hold less than 4.5% of a sample with fewer than 60,000 clones, 82% of them seen once. The material was CD4+ or CD8+ T cells sorted from blood, obtained in a trial of the OX40 agonist ivuxolimab. The source of these receptors is an adult with an advanced solid tumor such as melanoma, head and neck, liver or kidney cancer.

This sequence joins TRBV6-5 and TRBJ2-1; D gene unclear. Trimming stripped 3 bases from V and 0 bases from J, with 9 bases between. This CDR3 is built from 15 residues. Germline values: CDR1 MNHEY, CDR2 SVGAGI. In DNA, the CDR3 is TGTGCCAGCAGTTATAAGGAGCGCTCCTACAATGAGCAGTTCTTC. This codes for CASSYKERSYNEQFF.

The chain links TRBV28 to TRBJ1-5, with D maybe TRBD1 (5 bases). From germline, CDR1 is MDHEN and CDR2 SYDVKM. The CDR3 runs to 13 residues. CDR3 loop: CALRDGSNQPQHF. The CDR3 nucleotides are TGTGCTCTGAGGGACGGGAGCAATCAGCCCCAGCATTTT.

The chain joins TRBV7-9 to TRBJ1-4, with 7 bases matching TRBD1. The CDR3 extends over 17 amino acids. From germline, CDR1 is SEHNR and CDR2 FQNEAQ (reference sequence). V shed 4 bases and J 3 bases; nucleotides not matched to a gene: 11. CDR3 residues: CASSYWTGSKSNEKLFF. As DNA, the CDR3 is TGTGCCAGCAGCTATTGGACAGGATCAAAGTCTAATGAAAAACTGTTTTTT.

The chain uses TRBV6-6 and TRBJ1-4; a possible D gene is TRBD1 (5 bases). V shed 0 bases and J shed 7 bases, with 12 bases lying between them. Germline CDR1 reads MNHNY; CDR2 reads SVGAGI (reference sequence). The CDR3 has 15 amino acids. Here the CDR3 DNA reads TGTGCCAGCAGTTACTCTGGGGGGTGGGGTGAAAAACTGTTTTTT. Protein product: CASSYSGGWGEKLFF.

The V gene is TRBV5-1, the J gene TRBJ1-1, with D perhaps matching TRBD1 (6 bases). This CDR3 is built from 16 residues. The germline V gene encodes CDR1 SGHRS and CDR2 YFSETQ. Between the trimmed V and J ends, which lost 0 bases and 0 bases, there was a span of 12 bases. For the CDR3, the DNA is TGCGCCAGCAGCTTGGTGCGGGGGCGAATGAACACTGAAGCTTTCTTT. It codes for CASSLVRGRMNTEAFF.